What follows describes a single T cell receptor (beta chain). This sample was included in a study of shared clonotypes between healthy human individuals. The CDR3 length is 14 residues. The V gene lost 1 base and the J gene lost 7 bases, with 11 bases spanning the gap. Germline CDR1 LGHNA, CDR2 YNFKEQ. Repertoires were generated with immunoSEQ multiplex PCR, while TCRdb's copy carries only in-frame clones and drops some. The sample lists about 2,200,000 clones; about 92% were seen once. Terminally differentiated effector memory CD45RA+ cells were excluded from the naive CD8 cells, which were CD45RO-negative and positively selected for CCR7.

V gene TRBV4-2 combines with J gene TRBJ1-5; no firm D call. This receptor was obtained from a man younger than 35 in good health. Some clones in this sample may be carry-over from other donors' samples. The specimen sequenced was naive CD8+ T cells from PBMCs. In DNA, the CDR3 is TGTGCCAGCAGCCAAGGGGGTATGGGGCAGCCCCAGCATTTT. This codes for CASSQGGMGQPQHF.